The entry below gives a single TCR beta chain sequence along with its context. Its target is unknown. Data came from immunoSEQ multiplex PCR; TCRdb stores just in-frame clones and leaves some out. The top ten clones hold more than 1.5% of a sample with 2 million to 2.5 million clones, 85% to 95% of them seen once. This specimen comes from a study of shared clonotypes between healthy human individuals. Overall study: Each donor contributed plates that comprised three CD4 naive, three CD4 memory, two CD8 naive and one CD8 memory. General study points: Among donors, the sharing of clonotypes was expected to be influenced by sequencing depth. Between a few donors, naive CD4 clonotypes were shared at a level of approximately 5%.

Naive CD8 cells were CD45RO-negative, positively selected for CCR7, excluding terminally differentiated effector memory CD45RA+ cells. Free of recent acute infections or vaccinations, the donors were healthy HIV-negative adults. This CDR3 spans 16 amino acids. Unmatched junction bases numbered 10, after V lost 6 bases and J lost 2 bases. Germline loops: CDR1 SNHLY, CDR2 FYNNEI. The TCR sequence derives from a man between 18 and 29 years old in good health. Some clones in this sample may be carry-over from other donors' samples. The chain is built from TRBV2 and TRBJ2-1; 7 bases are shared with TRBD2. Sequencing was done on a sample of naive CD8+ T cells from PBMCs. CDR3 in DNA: TGTGCCAGCAGGGCGATTTCGGCGGGAGCCTACAATGAGCAGTTCTTC. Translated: CASRAISAGAYNEQFF.